The T cell receptor beta chain under discussion was sequenced for a study of CXCR3-negative and CXCR3-positive naive CD8 T cells. The CDR3 loop spans 14 amino acids. Per germline, CDR1 SEHNR and CDR2 FQNEAQ (reference sequence). UMI-labeled 5' RACE TRB cDNA libraries were prepared from the cells. TCRdb reprocessed the 5' RACE reads and stores each CDR3 protein as one record, lacking DNA. The sample is made up of about 120,000 distinct CDR3 sequences, and the top ten hold nearly 0.5% of it. This chain connects TRBV7-9 to TRBJ2-7; TCRdb's D call, TRBD1, is unchecked because there is no DNA. The TCR comes from a human donor in good health. Some clones in this sample may be carry-over from other donors' samples. The sequencing input was naive CXCR3- CD8+ T cells from blood. The subset here: CD45RO-CCR7+CD27+CD95- naive CD8+ T cells lacking CXCR3 (TNR3-). CDR3 sequence: CASSLGGGNDEQYF.